This T cell receptor (beta chain) is drawn from a study of shared clonotypes between healthy human individuals. Whole-study findings and limits: Non-shared clonotypes were found to have lower generation probabilities than the clonotypes that were shared by all four of the sorted-subset donors.

Donors were healthy HIV-negative adults without recent acute infections or vaccinations. Sorted subsets were amplified in replicate PCRs using 200 to 250 ng DNA, about 30,000 T cell genomes. As handled by the study authors: From ImmunoSEQ came sequences covering only the junction and carrying no quality scores, so filtering differed. Here immunoSEQ multiplex PCR was the method, and the copy in TCRdb shows in-frame clones only, minus some. V and J calls and clone size are as listed in that table; D and trimming were resolved from the DNA. Altogether around 550,000 clones are present, 90% to 96% being singletons, with the ten largest covering roughly 0.06%. This CDR3 region has 11 residues. CDR1 is SEHNR and CDR2 is FQNEAQ in the germline V gene (reference sequence). Concerning this clone itself: Its antigen is unknown.

The chain uses TRBV7-9 and TRBJ2-5; unclear D gene. The DNA end lines up better with TRBJ2-7; the J call may be wrong. Sequencing input: naive CD4+ T cells sorted from blood. Indicated subset: CD45RA+ positively selected. The receptor comes from a woman aged 25 to 39 in good health. The chain's CDR3 is CASTSLDEQYF. CDR3 in DNA: TGTGCCAGCACCTCCTTAGACGAGCAGTACTTC.